This TCR beta chain was profiled in a study of control samples from healthy donors and cancer patients. TCRdb's table, derived via immunoSEQ multiplex PCR, lists solely in-frame clones and lacks some. The top ten hold approximately 5% of the sample, which has 75,000 or so clones, approximately 90% seen once. Per the germline V gene, CDR1 is LNHDA and CDR2 is SQIVND (reference sequence). Trimming pared 1 base from V and 5 bases from J, leaving 2 bases between. The CDR3 totals 11 residues. V usage is TRBV19 and J usage is TRBJ1-2; D remains unclear. The receptor was isolated from a man aged 55 to 70 with colorectal cancer. Sequenced input: PBMCs. The CDR3 is CASSIGYGYTF. CDR3 bases: TGTGCCAGTAGTATAGGGTATGGCTACACCTTC.